These 2 T cell receptor beta chains came from one sample sequenced in a study of shared clonotypes between healthy human individuals. The protocol was immunoSEQ multiplex PCR, while the TCRdb copy is restricted to in-frame clones and leaves out a portion. The data show some 2,100,000 clones, approximately 94% seen once. The material sequenced was naive CD4+ T cells sorted from blood. The subset is: CD45RA+ positively selected. These receptor sequences come from a man between 18 and 35 years old in good health.

The rearrangement links TRBV4-2 to TRBJ1-3; D call uncertain. Germline assignment: CDR1 LGHNA and CDR2 YNFKEQ. CDR3 length: 17 residues. Trimming removed 0 bases at V and 0 bases at J, with 12 bases between. The CDR3 DNA sequence: TGTGCCAGCAGCCAAGATAGTGGGCAGTCCTCTGGAAACACCATATATTTT. It specifies CASSQDSGQSSGNTIYF.

About this clone: This same CDR3 is encoded by further DNA sequences in the sample. The rearrangement uses TRBV19 and TRBJ1-1, with 7 bases identical to TRBD1. Germline V gene data show CDR1 as LNHDA and CDR2 as SQIVND (reference sequence). The CDR3 is 14 residues long. V lost 1 base, J lost 1 base, and 0 bases stayed unmatched. Written as DNA, the CDR3 is TGTGCCAGTAGTATAGGACAGGGGAACACTGAAGCTTTCTTT. This encodes CASSIGQGNTEAFF.